The 19 T cell receptor beta chains reported below all come from one sample, sequenced in a study of metastatic and nonmetastatic thyroid tumors (dated by TCRdb to 2019 to 2021). No treatment had been received by any patient before thyroid surgery. Libraries were built with PCR. Sequencing used an Illumina HiSeq 4000. The raw public data were reprocessed by TCRdb itself: fastp quality trimming at Q25, MiXCR clonotype calling, in-frame beta chains only. In this sample the table shows about 14,000 clones, 32% of which occur a single time. More than 25% of the sample lies in the top ten. The source material was tumor tissue. All receptors derive from a female donor with papillary thyroid cancer or a benign thyroid nodule (not recorded which). Some clones in this sample may be carry-over from other donors' samples.

The chain combines TRBV7-8 with TRBJ2-1; the match to TRBD2 covers 12 bases. CDR1 and CDR2 (germline): SGHVS, FQNEAQ. The CDR3 contains 15 residues. V lost 5 bases and J lost 7; bases outside the gene matches: 6. The CDR3 bases are TGTGCCAGCAGCGGGCGGACTAGCGGGATGAATGAGCAGTTCTTC. This codes for CASSGRTSGMNEQFF.

This clone was observed a few times. The chain is built from TRBV9 and TRBJ2-7; perhaps TRBD2 as D (5 bases). Per germline, CDR1 SGDLS and CDR2 YYNGEE. V was shortened by 0 bases and J by 6 bases, with 13 bases between the two germline ends. The CDR3 consists of 14 residues. CDR3 DNA sequence: TGTGCCAGCAGCGTAGGAGGGAGTTTACTCGAGCAGTACTTC. Translating gives CASSVGGSLLEQYF.

Only a few counts were recorded for this clone. The chain couples TRBV27 to TRBJ2-1, with 8 positions matching TRBD2. The CDR3 loop spans 14 amino acids. Per germline, CDR1 MNHEY and CDR2 SMNVEV (reference sequence). V lost 8 bases and J lost 8; bases outside the gene matches: 11. The CDR3 here is CASGRSGRRDEQFF. CDR3 nucleotides: TGTGCCAGCGGAAGAAGCGGGAGAAGGGATGAGCAGTTCTTC.

The chain carries TRBV4-2 and TRBJ2-5; a possible D gene is TRBD2 (6 bases). Trimming cost V 0 bases and J 1 base, with 12 bases left between them. CDR1 LGHNA and CDR2 YNFKEQ come from the germline V gene. CDR3 length: 16 amino acids. The CDR3 is CASSQEGSGTQETQYF. For the CDR3, the DNA is TGTGCCAGCAGCCAAGAAGGTAGCGGAACCCAAGAGACCCAGTACTTC.

This clone has at least ten counts. V is TRBV30 and J is TRBJ1-3; 9 bases map to TRBD1. Germline trimming cut 3 bases from V and 2 bases from J; bases unmatched to any gene: 5. This CDR3 region has 15 residues. The germline V gene has CDR1 GTSNPN and CDR2 SVGIG (reference sequence). The CDR3 sequence is CAWSPWTGAGNTIYF. The CDR3, as DNA: TGTGCCTGGAGCCCCTGGACAGGGGCTGGAAACACCATATATTTT.

This clone was recorded once. This CDR3 reads CASSLGPGVPYEQYF. CDR3 sequence (DNA): TGTGCCAGCAGCTTAGGTCCGGGAGTCCCCTACGAGCAGTACTTC. The chain employs TRBV11-2 and TRBJ2-7, with D maybe TRBD2 (6 bases). The CDR3 is 15 amino acids. Trimming shortened V by 1 base and J by 2 bases, and 12 bases separated the two germline ends. Per germline, CDR1 SGHAT and CDR2 FQNNGV.

The rearrangement joins TRBV20-1 to TRBJ1-1; D may be TRBD1 (6 bases). Germline CDR1 reads DFQATT; CDR2 reads SNEGSKA (reference sequence). The CDR3 is 14 amino acids. V gave up 1 base and J gave up 4 bases, with 13 bases separating them. The CDR3 DNA sequence: TGCAGTGCTAGAGTGGGGGCGTCGGCCACTGAAGCTTTCTTT. Translated: CSARVGASATEAFF.

This clone was seen ten or more times. The CDR3 DNA follows: TGTGCCTGGAGTGTGGCGGGAGAGACCCAGTACTTC. This encodes CAWSVAGETQYF. The V call is TRBV30, the J call TRBJ2-5; tentatively, D is TRBD2 (5 bases). Looked up from germline, CDR1 is GTSNPN and CDR2 is SVGIG (reference sequence). This CDR3 has 12 residues. V was clipped by 0 bases and J by 4 bases, with 6 bases between them.

This clone was found many times. The chain has TRBV9 and TRBJ1-2, with a tentative D call TRBD1 (5 bases). The CDR3 is 15 residues long. Germline values: CDR1 SGDLS, CDR2 YYNGEE. V lost 0 bases, J lost 0 bases, and 9 bases lay in between. The CDR3 nucleotides read TGTGCCAGCAGCGTAGATGGGGGGGCTAACTATGGCTACACCTTC. It yields the protein CASSVDGGANYGYTF.

With respect to this clone: A read error may explain this, as a much larger clone is one base away. Other DNA sequences in this sample translate to the same CDR3. This chain connects TRBV4-2 to TRBJ2-1; TRBD2 matches 8 bases. The V gene's germline CDR1 is LGHNA and CDR2 YNFKEQ. V dropped 5 bases and J dropped 4; count of bases not matched to a gene: 22. The CDR3 covers 20 residues. In nucleotides, the CDR3 is TGTGCCAGCAGCGGATCCTCCGGGACTAGTGGGAGGGCCCCATACAATGAGCAGTTCTTC. This translates into CASSGSSGTSGRAPYNEQFF.

The chain employs TRBV6-1 and TRBJ1-2, with 7 bases fitting TRBD1. The CDR3 is 15 amino acids. V gave up 6 bases and J gave up 4 bases; unmatched junction bases: 11. Germline CDR1 MNHNS, CDR2 SASEGT. The chain's CDR3 is CASSLQTGTIYGYTF. CDR3 bases: TGTGCCAGCAGCCTCCAGACAGGGACAATCTATGGCTACACCTTC.

There are a few counts of this clone. The J gene is TRBJ2-7, the V gene TRBV18; 14 nucleotides align to TRBD2. V was pared by 6 bases and J by 3 bases, with 13 bases of the junction left unmatched. This CDR3 is 18 amino acids long. Germline V gives CDR1 KGHSH, CDR2 LQKENI. CDR3 sequence: CASSRGTSGSIHFYEQYF. The DNA for the CDR3 is TGTGCCAGCTCGCGCGGGACTAGCGGGAGCATCCACTTCTACGAGCAGTACTTC.

There are a few counts of this clone. The chain links TRBV27 to TRBJ1-1, with 7 bases aligning to TRBD1. With V trimmed by 5 bases and J by 3 bases, 9 bases remained unmatched. This CDR3 has 15 residues. Germline loops: CDR1 MNHEY, CDR2 SMNVEV (reference sequence). This chain's CDR3 is CASSHRDRIHTEAFF. CDR3 DNA: TGTGCCAGCAGTCACCGGGACAGAATCCACACTGAAGCTTTCTTT.

Ten or more counts support this clone. The genes are TRBV7-9 and TRBJ2-7; 10 bases match TRBD1. The CDR3 sequence is 13 residues long. Germline loops: CDR1 SEHNR, CDR2 FQNEAQ (reference sequence). After removal of 5 bases from V and 6 bases from J, the junction contained 4 bases not matched to a gene. CDR3 sequence (DNA): TGTGCCAGCAGCCCCGGACAGGGGGGCGAGCAGTACTTC. This codes for CASSPGQGGEQYF.

This clone was detected ten times or more. The V and J genes are TRBV6-1 and TRBJ2-2; D unclear. V was cut by 6 bases and J by 4 bases, with 12 bases left in between. Germline loops: CDR1 MNHNS, CDR2 SASEGT. This CDR3 is 14 amino acids long. CDR3: CASSSVGRTGELFF. In DNA form, the CDR3 reads TGTGCCAGCAGCTCCGTCGGACGCACCGGGGAGCTGTTTTTT.

This clone has only a few counts. The junction departs from germline at one end; a sequencing error may be responsible. Distinct nucleotide sequences in the sample also encode this CDR3. J is TRBJ1-5 and V is TRBV6-1; D gene unclear. Germline-derived CDR1 and CDR2 are MNHNS and SASEGT. The CDR3 consists of 16 residues. The CDR3 is CASSEALGFGNQPQHF. The CDR3, as DNA: TGTGCCAGCAGTGAAGCATTGGGATTCGGCAATCAGCCACAGCATTTT.

The chain employs TRBV4-1 and TRBJ2-4, with D unresolved. CDR3 length: 11 residues. Trimming stripped 6 bases from V and 15 bases from J, with 15 bases between. The germline V gene encodes CDR1 MGHRA and CDR2 YSYEKL. CDR3 in DNA: TGCGCCAGCAGGGCCCTGCACCTGTGGTACTTC. Amino acids: CASRALHLWYF.

This clone is medium-sized (0.01 to 0.1%). V gene TRBV2 combines with J gene TRBJ2-7; a weak D match, TRBD2 (6 bases). Germline values: CDR1 SNHLY, CDR2 FYNNEI. Trimming cost V 4 bases and J 2 bases, with 12 bases left between them. The CDR3 has 14 amino acids. The CDR3 loop is CASSVASAAYEQYF. CDR3 nucleotide sequence: TGTGCCAGCAGTGTGGCTAGCGCCGCCTACGAGCAGTACTTC.

The chain joins TRBV20-1 to TRBJ1-1; D call uncertain. The CDR3 has 14 residues. The V end lost 2 bases, the J end lost 6 bases, and 16 bases lay between the germline ends. Germline lookup yields CDR1 DFQATT and CDR2 SNEGSKA (reference sequence). CDR3 region: CSARMRGFGPEAFF. CDR3 bases: TGCAGTGCTAGAATGCGGGGATTCGGGCCTGAAGCTTTCTTT.